This T cell receptor beta chain was recorded in a study of blood T cell repertoires in COVID-19. Study as a whole: Acute-phase and convalescent COVID-19 samples originated in the United States, Italy and Spain. The analysed material was cDNA or gDNA that came from T cells, B-cell-depleted T cells, or PBMCs.

In the authors' methods: Counts of nucleated cells, estimated from reference gene primer amplification, were obtained. The assay was immunoSEQ multiplex PCR, and TCRdb's table has in-frame clones only and misses some. V, J and clone size are those of that table, while D and trimming were read from the DNA. The table records over 85,000 clones, over 70% of them present only once. Germline CDR1 and CDR2: SGHNT and YYREEE (reference sequence). This CDR3 spans 14 amino acids. V was clipped by 4 bases and J by 3 bases, with 14 bases between them. This clone was seen a few times. This TCR came from a man aged 70-80 years with acute or convalescent COVID-19. The rearrangement joins TRBV5-4 to TRBJ2-7, with D possibly matching TRBD2 (6 bases). Sequencing used peripheral blood. CDR3 region: CASSARDGFYEQYF. In DNA, the CDR3 is TGTGCCAGCAGCGCGCGGGACGGATTCTACGAGCAGTACTTC.